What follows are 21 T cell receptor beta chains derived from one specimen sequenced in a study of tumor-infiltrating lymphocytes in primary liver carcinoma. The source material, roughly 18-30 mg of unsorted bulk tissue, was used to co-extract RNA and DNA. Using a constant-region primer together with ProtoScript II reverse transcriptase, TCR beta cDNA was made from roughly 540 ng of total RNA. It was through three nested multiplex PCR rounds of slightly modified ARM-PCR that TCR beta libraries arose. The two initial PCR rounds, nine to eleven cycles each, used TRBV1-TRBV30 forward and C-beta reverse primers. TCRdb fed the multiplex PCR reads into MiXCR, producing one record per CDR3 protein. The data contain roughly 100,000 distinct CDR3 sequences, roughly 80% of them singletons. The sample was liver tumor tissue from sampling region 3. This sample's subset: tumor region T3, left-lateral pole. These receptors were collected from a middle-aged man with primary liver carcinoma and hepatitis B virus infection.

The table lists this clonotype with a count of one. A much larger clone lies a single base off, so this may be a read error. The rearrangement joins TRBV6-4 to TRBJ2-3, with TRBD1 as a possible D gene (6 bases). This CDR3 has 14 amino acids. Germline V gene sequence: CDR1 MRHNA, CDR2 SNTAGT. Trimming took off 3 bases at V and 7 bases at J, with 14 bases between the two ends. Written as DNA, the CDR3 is TGTGCCAGCAGTGAACAGGGTGTCGCAAATACGCAGTATTTT. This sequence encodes CASSEQGVANTQYF.

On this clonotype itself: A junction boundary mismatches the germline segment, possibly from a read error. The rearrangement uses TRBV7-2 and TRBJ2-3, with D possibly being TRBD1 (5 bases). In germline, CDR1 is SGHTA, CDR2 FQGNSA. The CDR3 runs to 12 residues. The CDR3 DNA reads TGTGCCGGCAGCTCCAGGGTTGGTCCCCCGTATTTT. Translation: CAGSSRVGPPYF.

CDR3 in amino acids: CVTSPSSGSREQYF. The CDR3 DNA is TGTGTCACCAGCCCTTCAAGCGGGAGTCGAGAGCAGTACTTC. The chain joins TRBV12-3 or TRBV12-4 to TRBJ2-7, with TRBD2 matching 8 bases. The CDR3 runs to 14 residues.

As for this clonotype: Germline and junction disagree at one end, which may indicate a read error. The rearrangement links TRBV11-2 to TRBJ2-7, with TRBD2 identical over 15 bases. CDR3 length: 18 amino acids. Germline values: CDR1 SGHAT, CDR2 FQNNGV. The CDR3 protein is CASSSEGTSGRSSYEQYF. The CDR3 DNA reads TGTGCCAGCAGCTCTGAAGGGACTAGCGGGAGGTCTTCCTATGAGCAGTACTTC.

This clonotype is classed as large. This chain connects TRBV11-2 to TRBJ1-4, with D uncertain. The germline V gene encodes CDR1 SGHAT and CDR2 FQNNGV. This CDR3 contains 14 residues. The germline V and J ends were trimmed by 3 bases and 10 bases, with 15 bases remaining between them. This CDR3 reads CASSFDQEGGKLFF. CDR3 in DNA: TGTGCCAGCAGCTTCGACCAAGAAGGTGGAAAACTGTTTTTT. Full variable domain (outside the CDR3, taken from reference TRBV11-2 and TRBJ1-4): EAGVAQSPRYKIIEKRQSVAFWCNPISGHATLYWYQQILGQGPKLLIQFQNNGVVDDSQLPKDRFSAERLKGVDSTLKIQPAKLEDSAVYLCASSFDQEGGKLFFGSGTQLSVL.

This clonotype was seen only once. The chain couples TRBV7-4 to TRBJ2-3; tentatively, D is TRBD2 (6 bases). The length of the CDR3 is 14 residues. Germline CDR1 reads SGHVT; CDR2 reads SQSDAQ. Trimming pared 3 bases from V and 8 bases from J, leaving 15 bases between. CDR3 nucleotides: TGTGCCAGCAGCTTGGAGGGAGTGTTGGTTACGCAGTATTTT. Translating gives CASSLEGVLVTQYF.

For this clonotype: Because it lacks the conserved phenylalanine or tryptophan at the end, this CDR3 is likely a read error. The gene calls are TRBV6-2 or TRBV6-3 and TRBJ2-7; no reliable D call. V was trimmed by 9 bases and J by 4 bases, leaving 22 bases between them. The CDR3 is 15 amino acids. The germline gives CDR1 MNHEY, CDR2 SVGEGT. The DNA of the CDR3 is TGTGCCAGTAGGTCCTACGGGTCTAGGGCATACGAGCAGTACTTA. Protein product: CASRSYGSRAYEQYL.

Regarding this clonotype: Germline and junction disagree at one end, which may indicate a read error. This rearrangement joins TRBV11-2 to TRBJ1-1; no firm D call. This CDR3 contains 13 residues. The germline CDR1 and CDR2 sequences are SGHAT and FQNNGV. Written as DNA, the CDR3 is TGTGCCAGCAACTTAGGCCTGAACACTGAGTCTTTCTTT. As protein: CASNLGLNTESFF.

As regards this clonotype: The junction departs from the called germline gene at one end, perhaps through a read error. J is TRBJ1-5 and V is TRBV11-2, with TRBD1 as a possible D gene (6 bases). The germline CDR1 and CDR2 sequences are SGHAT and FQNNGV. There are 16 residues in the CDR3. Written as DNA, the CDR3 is TGCGCCAGCAGCCTAAAAGGGGGACTGACGAATCAAGCCCAGCATTTT. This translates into CASSLKGGLTNQAQHF.

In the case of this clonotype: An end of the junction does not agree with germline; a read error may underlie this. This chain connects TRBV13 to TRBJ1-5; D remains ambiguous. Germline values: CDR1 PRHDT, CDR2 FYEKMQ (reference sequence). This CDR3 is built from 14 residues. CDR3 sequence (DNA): TGTGCCAGCAACTTAGGCGGTAGCAATCAGCCCCGGCATTTT. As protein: CASNLGGSNQPRHF.

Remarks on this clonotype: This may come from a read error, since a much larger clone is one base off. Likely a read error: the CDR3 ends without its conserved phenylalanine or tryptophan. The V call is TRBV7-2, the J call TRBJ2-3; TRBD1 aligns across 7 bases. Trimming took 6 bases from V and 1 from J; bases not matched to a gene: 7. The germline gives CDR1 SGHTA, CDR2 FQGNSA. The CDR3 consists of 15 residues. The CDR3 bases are TGTGCCAGCAGACCTACAGGGGTTGGCACAGATACGCAGTATATT. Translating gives CASRPTGVGTDTQYI.

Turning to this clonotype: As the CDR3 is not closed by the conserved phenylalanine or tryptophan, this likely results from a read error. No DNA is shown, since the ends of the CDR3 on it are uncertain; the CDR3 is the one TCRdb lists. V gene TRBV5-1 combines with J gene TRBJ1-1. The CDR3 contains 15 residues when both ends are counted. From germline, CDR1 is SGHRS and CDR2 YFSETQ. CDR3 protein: CASSLAGGARTETFI.

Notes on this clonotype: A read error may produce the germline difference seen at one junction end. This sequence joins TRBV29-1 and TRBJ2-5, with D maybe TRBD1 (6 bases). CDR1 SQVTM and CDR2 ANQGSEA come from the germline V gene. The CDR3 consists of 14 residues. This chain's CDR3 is CNFRTASFLETQYF. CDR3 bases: TGCAACTTCAGGACAGCATCGTTTCTAGAGACCCAATACTTC.

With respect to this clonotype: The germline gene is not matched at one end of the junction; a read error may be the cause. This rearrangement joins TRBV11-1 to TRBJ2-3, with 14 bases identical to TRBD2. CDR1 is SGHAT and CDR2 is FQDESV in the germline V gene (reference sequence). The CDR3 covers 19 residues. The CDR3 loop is CASSGAQTSGRVLTDTLYF. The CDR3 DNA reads TGTGCCAGCAGCGGAGCCCAGACTAGCGGGAGGGTCCTGACAGATACGCTGTATTTT.

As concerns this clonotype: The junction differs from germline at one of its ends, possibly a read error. This CDR3 reads CSIRRSGSWVETQYF. CDR3 coding DNA: TGCAGCATCCGGCGAAGCGGGAGCTGGGTGGAGACCCAATACTTC. The chain carries TRBV29-1 and TRBJ2-5, with 8 bases fitting TRBD2. The germline CDR1 and CDR2 sequences are SQVTM and ANQGSEA. This CDR3 comprises 15 residues.

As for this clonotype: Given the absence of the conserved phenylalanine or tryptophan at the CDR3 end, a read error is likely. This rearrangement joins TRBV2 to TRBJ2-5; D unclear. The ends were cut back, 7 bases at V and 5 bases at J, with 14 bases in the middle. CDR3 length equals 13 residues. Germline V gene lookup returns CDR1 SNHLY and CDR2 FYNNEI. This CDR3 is CASNARKLETQYS. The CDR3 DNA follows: TGTGCCAGCAATGCTCGGAAGTTGGAGACCCAGTACTCC.

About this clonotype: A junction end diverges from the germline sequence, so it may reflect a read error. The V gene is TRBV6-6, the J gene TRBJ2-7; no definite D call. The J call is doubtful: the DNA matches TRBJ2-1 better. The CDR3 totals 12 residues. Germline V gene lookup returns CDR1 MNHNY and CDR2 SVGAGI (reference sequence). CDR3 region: CVSSTPFGEQFF. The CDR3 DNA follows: TGTGTCAGCAGCACCCCGTTCGGCGAGCAGTTCTTC.

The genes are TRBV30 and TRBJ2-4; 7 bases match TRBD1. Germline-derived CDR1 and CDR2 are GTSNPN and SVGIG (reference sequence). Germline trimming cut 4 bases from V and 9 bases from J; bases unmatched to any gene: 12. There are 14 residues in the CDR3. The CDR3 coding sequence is TGTGCCTGGACTGTACTCGGGACAGCGACCATTCAGTACTTC. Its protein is CAWTVLGTATIQYF.

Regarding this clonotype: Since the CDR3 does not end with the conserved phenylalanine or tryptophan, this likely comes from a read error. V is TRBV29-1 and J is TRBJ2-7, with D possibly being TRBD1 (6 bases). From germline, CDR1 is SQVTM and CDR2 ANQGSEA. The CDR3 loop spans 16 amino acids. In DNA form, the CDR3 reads TGCAACGTTGAAGGAAGTGCACAGGGCTCTCTCCCCGGGCAGTACTTA. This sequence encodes CNVEGSAQGSLPGQYL.

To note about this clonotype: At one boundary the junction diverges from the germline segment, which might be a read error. The CDR3 reads CVSSEVPTSLPGELFF. The CDR3, as DNA: TGTGTAAGCAGTGAAGTCCCCACTAGCTTACCCGGGGAGCTGTTCTTT. This sequence joins TRBV6-1 and TRBJ2-2, with a weak D call TRBD2 (6 bases). The germline CDR1 and CDR2 sequences are MNHNS and SASEGT. This CDR3 is built from 16 residues.

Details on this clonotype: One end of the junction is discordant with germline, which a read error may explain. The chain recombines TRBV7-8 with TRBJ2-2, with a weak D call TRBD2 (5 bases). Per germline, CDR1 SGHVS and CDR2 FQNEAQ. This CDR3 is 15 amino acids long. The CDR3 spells CASNLVQQNTGELFF. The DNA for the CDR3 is TGTGCCAGCAACTTAGTACAGCAGAACACCGGGGAGCTCTTTTTT.